This T cell receptor beta chain was sequenced in a study of T cell repertoires in cytomegalovirus infection. Study context: An indication of both CMV infection and matching HLA type came from public TCR beta signatures. Study-wide findings and caveats: Clonotype analysis showed dominance of the ex vivo response by HLA-C-restricted CMV-specific TCR beta clonotypes. Identification of carriers of CMV plus the relevant HLA was achieved through cumulative public TCR beta family frequency.

Trimming removed 2 bases from V and 4 bases from J; junction bases left unmatched: 4. This CDR3 has 15 amino acids. Per the germline V gene, CDR1 is SGHTA and CDR2 is FQGNSA. As concerns this clonotype: Its specificity is not known.

TCRdb used MiXCR to reprocess the reads, holding one entry per CDR3 protein. This sample carries 150,000 to 200,000 distinct CDR3 sequences, about 18% of them seen once, and the ten largest clones take approximately 25%. Sequencing was performed on CD8+ T cells from PBMCs. The V and J genes are TRBV7-2 and TRBJ2-7, with 11 bases that match TRBD2. The clonotype was recovered from a human donor in good health (CMV status not recorded). Some clones in this sample may be carry-over from other donors' samples. CDR3 DNA: TGTGCCAGCAGCTTACTAGCGGGGGGCTGGTACGAGCAGTACTTC. Residues: CASSLLAGGWYEQYF.